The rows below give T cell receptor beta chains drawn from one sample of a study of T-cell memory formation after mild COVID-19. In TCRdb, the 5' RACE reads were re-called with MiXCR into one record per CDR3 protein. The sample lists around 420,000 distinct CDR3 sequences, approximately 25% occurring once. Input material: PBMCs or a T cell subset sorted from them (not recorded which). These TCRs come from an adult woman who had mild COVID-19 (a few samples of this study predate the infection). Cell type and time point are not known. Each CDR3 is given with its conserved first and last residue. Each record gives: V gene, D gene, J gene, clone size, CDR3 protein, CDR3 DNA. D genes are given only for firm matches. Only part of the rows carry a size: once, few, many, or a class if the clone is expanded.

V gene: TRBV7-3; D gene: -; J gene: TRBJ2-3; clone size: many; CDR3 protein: CASSLRASTDTQYF; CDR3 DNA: TGTGCCAGCAGCTTACGGGCCAGCACAGATACGCAGTATTTT
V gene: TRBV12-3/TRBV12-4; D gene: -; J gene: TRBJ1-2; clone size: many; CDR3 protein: CASRRDLNYGYTF; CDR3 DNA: TGTGCCAGCAGAAGGGACTTAAACTATGGCTACACCTTC
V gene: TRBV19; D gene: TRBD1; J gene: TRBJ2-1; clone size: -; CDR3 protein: CATSRDRASEQFF; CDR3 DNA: TGTGCCACCTCCCGGGACAGGGCGAGCGAGCAGTTCTTC
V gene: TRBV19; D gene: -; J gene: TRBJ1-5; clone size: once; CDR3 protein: CASSIKGSQPQHF; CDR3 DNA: TGTGCCAGTAGTATAAAAGGGTCTCAGCCCCAGCATTTT
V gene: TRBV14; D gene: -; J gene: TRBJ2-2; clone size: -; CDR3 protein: CASSQDPGDGVGRLSTGELFF; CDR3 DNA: TGTGCCAGCAGCCAAGATCCGGGGGATGGCGTAGGGCGGTTGAGCACCGGGGAGCTGTTTTTT
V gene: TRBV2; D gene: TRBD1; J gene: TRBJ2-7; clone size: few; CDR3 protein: CARSGTGLEEQYF; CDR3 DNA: TGTGCCAGGTCGGGGACAGGGCTTGAAGAGCAGTACTTC
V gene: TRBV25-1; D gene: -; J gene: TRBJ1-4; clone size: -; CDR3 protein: CASSEFGPNEKLFF; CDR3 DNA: TGTGCCAGCAGTGAATTTGGACCTAATGAAAAACTGTTTTTT
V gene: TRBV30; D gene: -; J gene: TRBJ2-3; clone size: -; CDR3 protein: CAWDTGQSDTQYF; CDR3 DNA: TGTGCCTGGGATACCGGACAGTCAGATACGCAGTATTTT
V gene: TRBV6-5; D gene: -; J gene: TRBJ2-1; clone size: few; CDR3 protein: CASTYAGTDEQFF; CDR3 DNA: TGTGCCAGCACCTATGCGGGCACGGATGAGCAGTTCTTC
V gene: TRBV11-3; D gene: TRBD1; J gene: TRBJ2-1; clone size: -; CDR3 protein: CASSRTGRGEQFF; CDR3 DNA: TGTGCCAGCAGTCGGACAGGGCGCGGTGAGCAGTTCTTC
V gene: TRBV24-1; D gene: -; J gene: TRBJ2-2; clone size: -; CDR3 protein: CATSDFTAVTGELFF; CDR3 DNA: TGTGCCACCAGTGATTTTACAGCGGTCACCGGGGAGCTGTTTTTT
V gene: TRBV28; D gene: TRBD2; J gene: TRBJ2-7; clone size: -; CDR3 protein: CASTLPRGGEQYF; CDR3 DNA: TGTGCCAGCACCCTACCTCGGGGGGGGGAGCAGTACTTC
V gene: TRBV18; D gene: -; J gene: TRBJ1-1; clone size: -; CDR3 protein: CASTIPKGVKNTEAFF; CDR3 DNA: TGTGCCAGCACGATACCTAAGGGGGTGAAGAACACTGAAGCTTTCTTT
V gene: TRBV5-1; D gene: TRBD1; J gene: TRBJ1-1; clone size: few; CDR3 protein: CASGRTGGAMNTEAFF; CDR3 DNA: TGCGCCAGCGGAAGGACAGGGGGAGCCATGAACACTGAAGCTTTCTTT
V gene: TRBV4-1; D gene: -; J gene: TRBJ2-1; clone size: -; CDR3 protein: CASSQDAAFGSYNEQFF; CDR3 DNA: TGCGCCAGCAGCCAAGACGCGGCTTTTGGTTCCTACAATGAGCAGTTCTTC
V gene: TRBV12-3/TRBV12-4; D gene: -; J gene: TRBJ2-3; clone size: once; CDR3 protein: CASSPLGGHGTDTQYF; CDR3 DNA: TGTGCCAGCAGCCCCCTCGGAGGGCACGGCACGGATACGCAGTATTTT
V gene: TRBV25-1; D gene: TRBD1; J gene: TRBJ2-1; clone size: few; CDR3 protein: CASSELGGGQGPYNEQFF; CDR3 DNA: TGTGCCAGCAGTGAATTAGGGGGAGGACAGGGGCCCTACAATGAGCAGTTCTTC
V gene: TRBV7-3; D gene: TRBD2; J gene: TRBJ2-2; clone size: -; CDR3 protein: CASSLASGKNSGELFF; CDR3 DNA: TGTGCCAGCAGCTTAGCTAGCGGGAAGAATAGCGGGGAGCTGTTTTTT
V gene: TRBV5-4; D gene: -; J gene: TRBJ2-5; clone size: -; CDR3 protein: CASSLGVGGETQYF; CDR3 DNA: TGTGCCAGCAGCTTGGGGGTAGGCGGGGAGACCCAGTACTTC
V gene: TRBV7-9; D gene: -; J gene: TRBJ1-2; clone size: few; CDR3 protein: CASRQFYGYTF; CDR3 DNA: TGTGCCTCCAGACAGTTCTATGGCTACACCTTC
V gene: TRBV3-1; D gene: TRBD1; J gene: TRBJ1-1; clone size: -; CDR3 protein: CASSQETGMNTEAFF; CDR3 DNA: TGTGCCAGCAGCCAAGAGACAGGGATGAACACTGAAGCTTTCTTT
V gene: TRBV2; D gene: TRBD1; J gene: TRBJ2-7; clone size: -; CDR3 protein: CASTGQPSYEQYF; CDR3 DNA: TGTGCCAGCACGGGACAGCCCTCCTACGAGCAGTACTTC
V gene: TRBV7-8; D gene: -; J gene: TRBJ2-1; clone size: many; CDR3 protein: CASSLGIGIGPLYNEQFF; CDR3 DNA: TGTGCCAGCAGCTTAGGGATCGGGATAGGACCTCTCTACAATGAGCAGTTCTTC
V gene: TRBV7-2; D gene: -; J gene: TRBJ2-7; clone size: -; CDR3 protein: CASSLAGRSSYEQYF; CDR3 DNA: TGTGCCAGCAGCTTAGCGGGACGTTCTTCCTACGAGCAGTACTTC
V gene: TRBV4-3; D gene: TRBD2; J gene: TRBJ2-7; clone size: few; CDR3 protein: CASKIGLAGSYEQYF; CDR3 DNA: TGCGCCAGCAAGATAGGACTAGCGGGATCCTACGAGCAGTACTTC
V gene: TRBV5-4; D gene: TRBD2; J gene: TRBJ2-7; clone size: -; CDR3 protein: CASSTEIASGRPYEQYF; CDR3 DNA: TGTGCCAGCAGCACCGAGATTGCTAGCGGGAGGCCCTACGAGCAGTACTTC
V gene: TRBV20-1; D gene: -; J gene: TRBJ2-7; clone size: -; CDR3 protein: CSAGWGYEQYF; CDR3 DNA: TGCAGTGCTGGCTGGGGCTACGAGCAGTACTTC
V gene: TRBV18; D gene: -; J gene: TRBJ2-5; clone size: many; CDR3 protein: CASSPRGGGETQYF; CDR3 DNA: TGTGCCAGCTCCCCACGAGGAGGAGGCGAGACCCAGTACTTC
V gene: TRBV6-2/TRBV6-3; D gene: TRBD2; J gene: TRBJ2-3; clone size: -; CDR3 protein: CASSSTAGAADTQYF; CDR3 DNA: TGTGCCAGCAGTTCCACAGCGGGAGCGGCAGATACGCAGTATTTT
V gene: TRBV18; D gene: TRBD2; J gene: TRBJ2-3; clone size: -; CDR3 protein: CASSPLAGASTDTQYF; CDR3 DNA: TGTGCCAGCTCACCACTAGCGGGGGCTAGCACAGATACGCAGTATTTT
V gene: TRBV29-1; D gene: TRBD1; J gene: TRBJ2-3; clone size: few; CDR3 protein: CSVAKTGNTDTQYF; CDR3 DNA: TGCAGCGTTGCTAAGACAGGGAACACAGATACGCAGTATTTT
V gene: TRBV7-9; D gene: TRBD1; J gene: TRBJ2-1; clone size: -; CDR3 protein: CASSLATGTGGFDEQFF; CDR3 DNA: TGTGCCAGCAGCTTAGCTACCGGGACAGGGGGCTTCGATGAGCAGTTCTTC
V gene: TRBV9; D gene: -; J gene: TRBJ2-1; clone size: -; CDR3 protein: CASSHGAAEQFF; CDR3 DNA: TGTGCCAGCAGCCACGGGGCGGCTGAGCAGTTCTTC
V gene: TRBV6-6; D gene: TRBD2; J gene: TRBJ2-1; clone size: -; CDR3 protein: CASSYGLAGGPDEQFF; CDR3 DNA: TGTGCCAGCAGTTACGGACTAGCGGGAGGGCCCGATGAGCAGTTCTTC
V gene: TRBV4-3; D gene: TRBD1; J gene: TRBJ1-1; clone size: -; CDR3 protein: CASSPARGYTEAFF; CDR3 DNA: TGCGCCAGCAGCCCGGCCAGGGGGTACACTGAAGCTTTCTTT
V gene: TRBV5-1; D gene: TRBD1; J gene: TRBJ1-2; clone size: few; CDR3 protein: CASSFAGGADGYTF; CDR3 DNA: TGCGCCAGCAGCTTCGCAGGGGGCGCGGATGGCTACACCTTC
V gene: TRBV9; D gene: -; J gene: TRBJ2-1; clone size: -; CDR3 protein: CASSSDSVIHNEQFF; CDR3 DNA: TGTGCCAGCAGCTCCGACTCCGTAATACACAATGAGCAGTTCTTC
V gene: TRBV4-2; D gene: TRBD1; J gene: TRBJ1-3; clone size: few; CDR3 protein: CASSQAAGGISGNTIYF; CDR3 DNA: TGTGCCAGCAGCCAAGCGGCAGGGGGAATCTCTGGAAACACCATATATTTT
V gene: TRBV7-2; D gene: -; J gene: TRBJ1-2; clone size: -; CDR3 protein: CASSRLRDPGSTF; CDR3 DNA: TGTGCCAGCAGCCGACTCCGGGACCCGGGATCCACCTTC
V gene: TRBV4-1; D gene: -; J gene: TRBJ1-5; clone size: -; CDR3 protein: CASSQGLVDGPNQPQHF; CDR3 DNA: TGCGCCAGCAGCCAGGGCCTCGTGGACGGCCCCAATCAGCCCCAGCATTTT
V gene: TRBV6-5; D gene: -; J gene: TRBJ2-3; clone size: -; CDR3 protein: CASREGRRTDTQYF; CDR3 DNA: TGTGCCAGCAGGGAAGGGAGACGCACAGATACGCAGTATTTT